The clone carrying this T cell receptor beta chain was seen more than once but under ten times. This CDR3 comprises 16 residues. Per the germline V gene, CDR1 is GTSNPN and CDR2 is SVGIG (reference sequence). V lost 1 base to trimming and J lost 2 bases; unmatched junction nucleotides: 7. Authors' data handling: Nucleated cell counts were estimated from reference gene primer amplification. Generated by immunoSEQ multiplex PCR, the TCRdb table keeps only in-frame clones and is missing some. From that table come the V and J calls and clone size; the DNA was used to work out D and trimming. The data contain 70,000 to 75,000 clones, 82% of them seen just once; the ten biggest clones take up approximately 1.7%. The record originates from a study of blood T cell repertoires in COVID-19. About the study: Acute and convalescent COVID-19 samples came from the United States, Italy and Spain. The cDNA or gDNA used as material had been derived from T cells, B-cell-depleted T cells, or PBMCs.

This rearrangement joins TRBV30 to TRBJ1-5; TRBD1 aligns across 8 bases. The receptor was derived from a woman aged 55-69 years with acute or convalescent COVID-19. Material for sequencing was peripheral blood. This chain's CDR3 is CAWSAGGKKGNQPQHF. The CDR3 DNA is TGTGCCTGGAGTGCAGGGGGCAAAAAGGGCAATCAGCCCCAGCATTTT.